A selection of T cell receptor beta chains follows, all from one sample in a study of blood T cell repertoires in COVID-19. Assay used: immunoSEQ multiplex PCR; TCRdb lists only in-frame clones, some missing. The sample consists of 200,000 to 250,000 clones, 80% to 90% of them appearing once. The sample comprised PBMCs or T cells enriched from blood (not recorded which). These receptors were taken from a woman under 30 in a cohort exposed to, infected with or recovered from COVID-19 (not recorded which). Each CDR3 is given with its conserved first and last residue. The D gene is left open where the match is weak. Clone size is not always given. Where it is, it says once, few, many or a class for expanded clones.

DNA: TGTGCCAGCAGCTTCTCCCGGGGAGAGACCCAGTACTTC; CDR3: CASSFSRGETQYF; size: .; J: TRBJ2-5; V: TRBV11-2; D: .
DNA: TGCGCCAGCAGCATCTTTAGCGGGCGCCTCTACGAGCAGTACTTC; CDR3: CASSIFSGRLYEQYF; size: .; J: TRBJ2-7; V: TRBV5-1; D: TRBD2
DNA: TGTGCCAGCAGTGAAGGGTTGATGACAGAATATGGCTACACCTTC; CDR3: CASSEGLMTEYGYTF; size: .; J: TRBJ1-2; V: TRBV6-1; D: .
DNA: TGTGCCAGCAGCCCACAGGCGGGGGAAGGCGAGCAGTACTTC; CDR3: CASSPQAGEGEQYF; size: .; J: TRBJ2-7; V: TRBV7-2; D: TRBD2
DNA: TGTGCCAGTAGCGGTGGGCCATCCTACAATGAGCAGTTCTTC; CDR3: CASSGGPSYNEQFF; size: .; J: TRBJ2-1; V: TRBV19; D: .
DNA: TGTGCCAGTAGTATTAGGGACTTCAATTCACCCCTCCACTTT; CDR3: CASSIRDFNSPLHF; size: .; J: TRBJ1-6; V: TRBV19; D: .
DNA: TGTGCCAGCAGTGGGGGGGGACAGGGGTCATCACCCCTCCACTTT; CDR3: CASSGGGQGSSPLHF; size: once; J: TRBJ1-6; V: TRBV28; D: TRBD1
DNA: TGCGCCAGCAGCTTGGCCGGGGGCGGGGAGCTGTTTTTT; CDR3: CASSLAGGGELFF; size: .; J: TRBJ2-2; V: TRBV5-1; D: .
DNA: TGTGCCAGCAGCGCCCCGACAGGGGGCAATGAAAAACTGTTTTTT; CDR3: CASSAPTGGNEKLFF; size: .; J: TRBJ1-4; V: TRBV13; D: TRBD1
DNA: TGTGCCAGCAGCTTGGGTGCAGGGGAGGGTGAAAAACTGTTTTTT; CDR3: CASSLGAGEGEKLFF; size: once; J: TRBJ1-4; V: TRBV5-8; D: .
DNA: TGTGCCAGCAGTTTTGACAGCATAGGAAACACCATATATTTT; CDR3: CASSFDSIGNTIYF; size: .; J: TRBJ1-3; V: TRBV2; D: .
DNA: TGTGCCAGCGGTCCAGGGGTAGGTGCTTTCTTT; CDR3: CASGPGVGAFF; size: .; J: TRBJ1-1; V: TRBV9; D: .
DNA: TGTGCCAGCAGCAAGGGAGGACGCTTAAACTATGGCTACACCTTC; CDR3: CASSKGGRLNYGYTF; size: .; J: TRBJ1-2; V: TRBV21-1; D: .
DNA: TGTGCCAGCAGCCCAGGGACAGGTTGGGACGAGCAGTACTTC; CDR3: CASSPGTGWDEQYF; size: .; J: TRBJ2-7; V: TRBV7-6; D: TRBD1
DNA: TGTGCCAGCAGGCGCGACAGGGGATCCCTCATTTATGGCTACACCTTC; CDR3: CASRRDRGSLIYGYTF; size: .; J: TRBJ1-2; V: TRBV6-6; D: TRBD1
DNA: TGCAGTGCTAGATGGGCAGGTACGCAGTATTTT; CDR3: CSARWAGTQYF; size: few; J: TRBJ2-3; V: TRBV20-1; D: .
DNA: TGTGCCAGCAGGTCCGAGGGGGATGGCTACACCTTC; CDR3: CASRSEGDGYTF; size: .; J: TRBJ1-2; V: TRBV21-1; D: .
DNA: TGTGCCAGTAGACCTTCCAGGGTACCTAATGAAAAACTGTTTTTT; CDR3: CASRPSRVPNEKLFF; size: .; J: TRBJ1-4; V: TRBV19; D: .
DNA: TGTGCCAGCAGCCACTCCGGGACAGGGGGCAGCGCAGATACGCAGTATTTT; CDR3: CASSHSGTGGSADTQYF; size: .; J: TRBJ2-3; V: TRBV3-1/TRBV3-2; D: TRBD1
DNA: TGTGCCAGCAGCAAGGACAGGGCCTACGAGCAGTACTTC; CDR3: CASSKDRAYEQYF; size: .; J: TRBJ2-7; V: TRBV13; D: TRBD1
DNA: TGCGCCAGCAGCTTGGCGGGGGACTCTGGAAACACCATATATTTT; CDR3: CASSLAGDSGNTIYF; size: .; J: TRBJ1-3; V: TRBV5-1; D: .
DNA: TGTGCCAGCAGCCCTCGGGTTAGCGGGATCTCCTACAATGAGCAGTTCTTC; CDR3: CASSPRVSGISYNEQFF; size: .; J: TRBJ2-1; V: TRBV7-9; D: TRBD2